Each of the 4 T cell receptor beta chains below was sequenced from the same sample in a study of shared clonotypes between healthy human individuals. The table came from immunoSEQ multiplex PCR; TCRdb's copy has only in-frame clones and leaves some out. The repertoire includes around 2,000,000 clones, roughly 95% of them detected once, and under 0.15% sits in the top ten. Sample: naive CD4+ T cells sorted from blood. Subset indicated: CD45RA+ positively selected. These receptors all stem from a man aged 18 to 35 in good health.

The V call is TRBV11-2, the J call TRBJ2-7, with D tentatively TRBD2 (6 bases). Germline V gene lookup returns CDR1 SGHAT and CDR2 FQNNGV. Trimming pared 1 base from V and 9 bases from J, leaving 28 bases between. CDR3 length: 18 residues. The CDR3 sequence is CASSLAGRGPRVYIGQYF. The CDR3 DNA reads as TGTGCCAGCAGCTTAGCCGGGAGAGGGCCGAGAGTTTATATAGGGCAGTACTTC.

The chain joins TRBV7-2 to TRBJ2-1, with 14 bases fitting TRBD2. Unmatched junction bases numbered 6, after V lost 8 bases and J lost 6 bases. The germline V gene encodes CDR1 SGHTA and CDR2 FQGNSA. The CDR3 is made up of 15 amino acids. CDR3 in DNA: TGTGCCAGCTCCAGGACTAGCGGGGGGCGCAATGAGCAGTTCTTC. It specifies CASSRTSGGRNEQFF.

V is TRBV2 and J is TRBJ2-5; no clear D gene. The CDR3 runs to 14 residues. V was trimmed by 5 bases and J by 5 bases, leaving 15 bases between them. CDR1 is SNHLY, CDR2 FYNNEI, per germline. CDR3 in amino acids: CASSQTYSGETQYF. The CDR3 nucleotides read TGTGCCAGCAGTCAAACTTACTCCGGGGAGACCCAGTACTTC.

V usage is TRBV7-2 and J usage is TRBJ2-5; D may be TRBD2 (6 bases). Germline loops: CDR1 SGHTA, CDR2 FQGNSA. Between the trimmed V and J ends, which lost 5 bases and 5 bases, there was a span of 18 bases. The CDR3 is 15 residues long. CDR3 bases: TGTGCCAGCAGCCCTCCGGGAGACCTAAGGGAGACCCAGTACTTC. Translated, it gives CASSPPGDLRETQYF. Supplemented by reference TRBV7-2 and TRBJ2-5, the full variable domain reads GAGVSQSPSNKVTEKGKDVELRCDPISGHTALYWYRQSLGQGLEFLIYFQGNSAPDKSGLPSDRFSAERTGGSVSTLTIQRTQQEDSAVYLCASSPPGDLRETQYFGPGTRLLVL.